This TCR beta chain was observed in a study of blood T cell repertoires in COVID-19. Study summary: Acute and convalescent COVID-19 specimens originated in the United States, Italy and Spain.

V dropped 2 bases and J dropped 0 bases, with 10 bases sitting between them. Germline CDR1 and CDR2: MNHEY and SVGAGI. This CDR3 is built from 15 residues. Source study methods: Amplification of reference gene primers provided the estimated nucleated cell counts. The protocol was immunoSEQ multiplex PCR, while the TCRdb copy is restricted to in-frame clones and leaves out a portion. V and J calls and clone size are copied from that table; D and trimming were computed from the DNA. The table lists some 99,000 clones, around nine tenths of them singletons. The chain is built from TRBV6-5 and TRBJ1-2; D might be TRBD1 (5 bases). The origin of this receptor is a man in his 70s with acute or convalescent COVID-19. Material for sequencing was peripheral blood. Here the CDR3 reads CASSYLGAANYGYTF. DNA for the CDR3: TGTGCCAGCAGTTACCTTGGGGCAGCTAACTATGGCTACACCTTC.